A selection of T cell receptor beta chains follows, all from one sample in a study of OX40 agonist ivuxolimab in advanced cancers. Produced via immunoSEQ multiplex PCR; TCRdb's table is partial and in-frame only. The table has around 26,000 clones, approximately 90% seen once. The source material was CD4+ or CD8+ T cells sorted from blood, sampled in a trial of the OX40 agonist ivuxolimab. All receptors derive from an adult with an advanced solid tumor such as melanoma, head and neck, liver or kidney cancer. Each CDR3 is given without its conserved first and last residue.

V gene | CDR3 protein
TRBV5-8 | ASSLYGYEQY
TRBV29-1 | SGTGAVDEQF
TRBV27 | ASSFRPGELF
TRBV5-1 | ASSLKTGGFNEQY
TRBV4-1 | ASSQDPKPTTEAF
TRBV5-4 | ASSFGTSGSYEQY
TRBV27 | ASSLLEGGSHHEQF
TRBV7-9 | ASSLGPSPTEAF
TRBV9 | ASSPRDRVRGEQY
TRBV7-9 | ASSFSSGEKLF
TRBV11-1 | ASSPFPRGDNEQF
TRBV27 | ASSPGLAGGRETQY
TRBV6-5 | ASSYGSGWGSPLH
TRBV11-1 | ASSLEGALLGYNEQF
TRBV4-1 | ASSQDLDYPRTDTQY
TRBV4-3 | ASSQAVATSDYGYT
TRBV5-1 | ASSSGLAGGTGELF
TRBV7-8 | ASSLESPWAGELF
TRBV28 | ASSFMYEQF
TRBV7-9 | ASSLLAGVDNEQF
TRBV5-6 | ASSLRVAGGRDEQF
TRBV27 | ASIGESTEAF
TRBV28 | ASSFQRGGLEQF
TRBV14 | ASSQGFGRGYEQY
TRBV19 | ASSISENNEQF
TRBV6-5 | ASSYGGKGEKLF
TRBV7-2 | ASSSRGSLWEKLF
TRBV11-2 | ASSSGLAGVTAGEQF
TRBV28 | ASSLVMKEQF
TRBV5-5 | ASSLGLALSTDTQY
TRBV5-1 | ASSLSMDAYEQY
TRBV28 | ASSVTGGWDEQY
TRBV5-4 | ASSLGGSEQF
TRBV25-1 | ASSEWSGETQY
TRBV10-1 | ASSENPGTGNTIY
TRBV7-9 | ASSYRPDKQY
TRBV27 | ASSPSSGGLVETQY
TRBV5-4 | ASGGRDNYGYT
TRBV9 | ASSVFSSGRLTDTQY